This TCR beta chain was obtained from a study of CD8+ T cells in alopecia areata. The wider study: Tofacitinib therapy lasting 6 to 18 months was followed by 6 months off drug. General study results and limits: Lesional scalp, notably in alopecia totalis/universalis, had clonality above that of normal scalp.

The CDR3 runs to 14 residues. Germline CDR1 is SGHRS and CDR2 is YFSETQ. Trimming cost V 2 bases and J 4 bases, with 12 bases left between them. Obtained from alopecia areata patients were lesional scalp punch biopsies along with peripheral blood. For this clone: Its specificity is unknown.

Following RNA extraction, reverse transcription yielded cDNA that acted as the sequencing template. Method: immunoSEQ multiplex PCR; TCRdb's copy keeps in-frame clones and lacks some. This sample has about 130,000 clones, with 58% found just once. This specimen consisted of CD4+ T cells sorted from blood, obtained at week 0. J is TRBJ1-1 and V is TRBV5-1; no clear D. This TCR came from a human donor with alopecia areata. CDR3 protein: CASSLKALGTEAFF. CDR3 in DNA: TGCGCCAGCAGCTTAAAGGCTCTCGGCACTGAAGCTTTCTTT.